This T cell receptor beta chain was profiled in a study of cytotoxic CD8 clonotypes in ibrutinib-treated CLL. About the research overall: Patients gave response samples after a median roughly 11 months of treatment, range 6 to 36. Whole-study findings and limits: Timing of sampling differed between sustained-remission and progressing patients.

Notes on this clone: As yet, its antigen is unknown.

Clones were read by immunoSEQ multiplex PCR, and TCRdb kept only the in-frame ones, dropping some. The sample consists of 250,000 or so clones, around 70% of them appearing once. The V gene's germline CDR1 is KGHSH and CDR2 LQKENI. V lost 6 bases and J lost 5, with 13 bases in between. The CDR3 totals 13 residues. Sequenced here: PBMCs, sampled after 24 months of ibrutinib treatment. This chain joins TRBV18 and TRBJ2-5, with D perhaps matching TRBD1 (5 bases). This receptor was taken from a human donor with chronic lymphocytic leukemia. This CDR3 is CASSDSALETQYF. As DNA, the CDR3 is TGTGCCAGCTCCGACAGTGCCTTGGAGACCCAGTACTTC.